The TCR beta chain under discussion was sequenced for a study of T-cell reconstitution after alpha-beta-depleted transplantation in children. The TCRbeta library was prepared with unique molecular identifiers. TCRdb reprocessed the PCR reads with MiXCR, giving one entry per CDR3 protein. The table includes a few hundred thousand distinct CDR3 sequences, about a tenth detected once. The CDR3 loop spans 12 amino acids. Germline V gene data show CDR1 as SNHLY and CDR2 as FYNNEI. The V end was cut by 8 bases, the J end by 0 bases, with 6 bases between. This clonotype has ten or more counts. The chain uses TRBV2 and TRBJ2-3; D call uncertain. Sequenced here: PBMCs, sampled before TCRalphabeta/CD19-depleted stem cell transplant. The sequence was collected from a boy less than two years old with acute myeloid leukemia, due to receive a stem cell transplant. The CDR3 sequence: CASRLSTDTQYF. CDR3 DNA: TGTGCCAGCCGACTCAGCACAGATACGCAGTATTTT. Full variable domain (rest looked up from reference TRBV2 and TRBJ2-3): EPEVTQTPSHQVTQMGQEVILRCVPISNHLYFYWYRQILGQKVEFLVSFYNNEISEKSEIFDDQFSVERPDGSNFTLKIRSTKLEDSAMYFCASRLSTDTQYFGPGTRLTVL.